This entry lists 12 T cell receptor beta chains sequenced from one sample in a study of identical twins. Each CDR3 protein is one row after TCRdb ran MiXCR on the 5' RACE reads. The sample includes approximately 1.8 million distinct CDR3 sequences, roughly 35% seen only once; the top ten take more than 0.25%. Sequenced material: cord blood. Receptors were obtained from a newborn girl in good health.

This clonotype has only a few counts. The V call is TRBV24-1, the J call TRBJ2-2; possible D gene TRBD2, 7 bases. Germline CDR1 is KGHDR and CDR2 is SFDVKD. The CDR3 is made up of 16 amino acids. The V end was cut by 5 bases, the J end by 5 bases, with 17 bases between. This CDR3 reads CATSGGGHYYTGELFF. The CDR3 DNA sequence: TGTGCCACCAGTGGGGGGGGCCACTACTATACCGGGGAGCTGTTTTTT.

J is TRBJ2-1 and V is TRBV6-5; 10 bases agree with TRBD2. V shed 7 bases, J shed 7 bases, and the junction held 10 bases outside the gene matches. The germline V gene encodes CDR1 MNHEY and CDR2 SVGAGI. CDR3 length: 15 amino acids. The DNA for the CDR3 is TGTGCCAGCACCCGAACTAGCGGGGTGGGGAATGAGCAGTTCTTC. This sequence encodes CASTRTSGVGNEQFF.

A few counts support this clonotype. The chain carries TRBV20-1 and TRBJ1-4, with D possibly being TRBD1 (6 bases). Germline V gene sequence: CDR1 DFQATT, CDR2 SNEGSKA (reference sequence). V lost 1 base, J lost 7 bases, and 10 bases lay in between. CDR3 size: 13 residues. CDR3: CSARAGAAEKLFF. The CDR3, as DNA: TGCAGTGCTAGAGCGGGGGCAGCTGAAAAACTGTTTTTT.

This clonotype has a handful of counts. The rearrangement uses TRBV4-1 and TRBJ2-3; 12 bases are a match to TRBD2. CDR1 and CDR2 (germline): MGHRA, YSYEKL. The CDR3 length is 16 residues. J gave up 4 bases and V 1 base, and 3 bases lay outside the gene matches. CDR3 sequence (DNA): TGCGCCAGCAGCCAAGCCCCTAGCGGGGGGGCAGATACGCAGTATTTT. Protein: CASSQAPSGGADTQYF.

This clonotype was observed a handful of times. The rearrangement links TRBV5-1 to TRBJ2-3; a possible D gene is TRBD1 (6 bases). Germline V gene data show CDR1 as SGHRS and CDR2 as YFSETQ. V was cut by 0 bases and J by 2 bases, with 10 bases left in between. There are 15 residues in the CDR3. CDR3 nucleotides: TGCGCCAGCAGCTTGGACAGGGCACACACAGATACGCAGTATTTT. This codes for CASSLDRAHTDTQYF.

V gene TRBV24-1 combines with J gene TRBJ2-3, with TRBD2 as a possible D gene (6 bases). Trimming left V 6 bases short and J 2 bases short, with 14 bases between. CDR3 length: 15 amino acids. CDR1 and CDR2 from the germline V gene are KGHDR and SFDVKD. The CDR3 is CATSRTGTLTDTQYF. CDR3 coding DNA: TGTGCCACCAGTCGCACCGGGACTCTCACAGATACGCAGTATTTT.

The table lists this clonotype with a few counts. The V gene is TRBV27, the J gene TRBJ2-5, with D hard to call. V was trimmed by 4 bases and J by 2 bases, leaving 8 bases between them. The germline CDR1 and CDR2 sequences are MNHEY and SMNVEV (reference sequence). The CDR3 consists of 13 residues. The DNA of the CDR3 is TGTGCCAGCAGTTGGTTTGGGCAAGAGACCCAGTACTTC. Its translation is CASSWFGQETQYF.

CDR3 residues: CASSFPAGGGRNEQFF. Here the CDR3 DNA reads TGTGCCAGCAGTTTCCCGGCGGGGGGCGGGAGGAATGAGCAGTTCTTC. The chain uses TRBV28 and TRBJ2-1; 8 bases are a match to TRBD2. The J segment lost 7 bases and the V segment lost 3 bases, leaving 11 bases of the junction unmatched. The germline V gene has CDR1 MDHEN and CDR2 SYDVKM. The length of the CDR3 is 16 residues.

This clonotype was observed a few times. DNA for the CDR3: TGTGCCAGCGCAGGGATCCGAGGTTCACCCCTCCACTTT. This translates into CASAGIRGSPLHF. The V and J genes are TRBV6-5 and TRBJ1-6; D possibly corresponds to TRBD1 (5 bases). Trimming took 8 bases from V and 9 from J, leaving 14 bases between them. Germline CDR1 reads MNHEY; CDR2 reads SVGAGI. There are 13 residues in the CDR3.

This clonotype showed up just a few times. The CDR3 nucleotides read TGCAGTGCTTCTGGACAGGGAGGGGGTACGCAGTATTTT. This sequence encodes CSASGQGGGTQYF. This chain links TRBV20-1 with TRBJ2-3; D is possibly TRBD1 (8 bases). CDR1 and CDR2 from the germline V gene are DFQATT and SNEGSKA (reference sequence). The CDR3 is 13 amino acids. The V gene lost 5 bases and the J gene lost 8 bases, with 17 bases spanning the gap.

V is TRBV5-1 and J is TRBJ1-4, with 8 nucleotides matching TRBD1. The CDR3 loop spans 14 amino acids. After removal of 5 bases from V and 4 bases from J, the junction contained 4 bases not matched to a gene. The germline CDR1 and CDR2 sequences are SGHRS and YFSETQ. The DNA for the CDR3 is TGCGCCAGCAGACGGGACAGGCTTAATGAAAAACTGTTTTTT. It yields the protein CASRRDRLNEKLFF.

There are many counts of this clonotype. The chain joins TRBV6-5 to TRBJ1-1; D call uncertain. Germline CDR1 reads MNHEY; CDR2 reads SVGAGI. The V end lost 5 bases, the J end lost 3 bases, and 7 bases lay between the germline ends. The CDR3 is 12 amino acids. The DNA for the CDR3 is TGTGCCAGCAGTCCAGGATACACTGAAGCTTTCTTT. Translation gives CASSPGYTEAFF.